Each of the 18 T cell receptor beta chains below was sequenced from the same sample in a study of T cell responses to AZD1222 COVID-19 vaccine. Clones were sequenced by immunoSEQ multiplex PCR, and TCRdb holds only the in-frame ones, with some missing. The table records about 42,000 clones, about 91% of them present only once. The sequences come from peripheral blood, collected 28 days after the second AZD1222 dose. Receptor source: an adult who received the AZD1222 COVID-19 vaccine.

V and J are TRBV19 and TRBJ2-5, with 13 bases identical to TRBD2. The V gene end was trimmed by 7 bases and the J gene end by 5 bases; junction bases not matched to a gene: 7. This CDR3 has 15 residues. The germline V gene encodes CDR1 LNHDA and CDR2 SQIVND (reference sequence). The CDR3, as DNA: TGTGCCAGTAAACCGGGACTAGCGGGACGGGAGACCCAGTACTTC. This translates into CASKPGLAGRETQYF.

The CDR3 loop is CASSRTGRYEQYF. CDR3 nucleotides: TGTGCCAGCAGTAGGACAGGGCGATACGAGCAGTACTTC. J is TRBJ2-7 and V is TRBV6-2 or TRBV6-3; 8 nucleotides align to TRBD1. V shed 5 bases, J shed 4 bases, and the junction held 4 bases outside the gene matches. CDR1 and CDR2 from the germline V gene are MNHEY and SVGEGT. The CDR3 has 13 residues.

This sequence joins TRBV27 and TRBJ2-5; no reliable D call. CDR1 and CDR2 from the germline V gene are MNHEY and SMNVEV (reference sequence). The CDR3 runs to 14 residues. The ends were cut back, 1 base at V and 3 bases at J, with 9 bases in the middle. The CDR3 DNA sequence: TGTGCCAGCAGTTTATGGGGTCAAGAAGAGACCCAGTACTTC. It translates to CASSLWGQEETQYF.

The rearrangement uses TRBV3-1 (or the pseudogene TRBV3-2) and TRBJ1-4, with D perhaps TRBD1 (6 bases). The CDR3 is 14 amino acids. V dropped 4 bases and J dropped 0 bases, with 6 bases sitting between them. CDR1 LGHDT and CDR2 YNNKEL come from the germline V gene (reference sequence). CDR3 coding DNA: TGTGCCAGCAGCCGGGACACAACTAATGAAAAACTGTTTTTT. It specifies CASSRDTTNEKLFF.

The chain recombines TRBV7-8 with TRBJ2-7; TRBD2 matches at 7 bases. The CDR3 loop spans 15 amino acids. Germline trimming cut 1 base from V and 4 bases from J; bases unmatched to any gene: 7. Germline loops: CDR1 SGHVS, CDR2 FQNEAQ. The CDR3 coding sequence is TGTGCCAGCAGCTTAGTAGCGGGTGGGGGGTACGAGCAGTACTTC. Amino acid sequence: CASSLVAGGGYEQYF. The variable domain in full, with the rest retrieved from reference TRBV7-8 and TRBJ2-7, is GAGVSQSPRYKVAKRGQDVALRCDPISGHVSLFWYQQALGQGPEFLTYFQNEAQLDKSGLPSDRFFAERPEGSVSTLKIQRTQQEDSAVYLCASSLVAGGGYEQYFGPGTRLTVT.

The chain couples TRBV6-5 to TRBJ2-1; TRBD2 is a possible D gene (7 bases). The germline V gene has CDR1 MNHEY and CDR2 SVGAGI. This CDR3 has 14 amino acids. With 11 bases removed from V and 6 bases from J, the gap between germline ends came to 20 bases. As DNA, the CDR3 is TGTGCCGTCCAACAGGGAGGGCCTTCCAATGAGCAGTTCTTC. Its translation: CAVQQGGPSNEQFF.

The chain links TRBV4-3 to TRBJ1-1; perhaps TRBD1 as D (5 bases). Germline V gene lookup returns CDR1 LGHNA and CDR2 YSLEER. The germline V and J ends were trimmed by 4 bases and 2 bases, with 14 bases remaining between them. CDR3 size: 15 residues. The CDR3 nucleotides read TGCGCCAGCAGCCGGGATTTGGGGGGTAACACTGAAGCTTTCTTT. This encodes CASSRDLGGNTEAFF.

In the case of this clone: Additional DNA sequences in this sample encode the identical CDR3. The gene calls are TRBV15 and TRBJ1-2; D is undetermined. Germline V gene lookup returns CDR1 LNHNV and CDR2 YYDKDF (reference sequence). This CDR3 is 15 amino acids long. V was trimmed by 1 base and J by 2 bases, leaving 11 bases between them. CDR3 bases: TGTGCCACCAGCAGAGGTCCGGGCCTCAACTATGGCTACACCTTC. This encodes CATSRGPGLNYGYTF.

CDR3 residues: CASSHGGAGVSTDTQYF. In DNA form, the CDR3 reads TGTGCCAGCAGTCATGGGGGAGCGGGGGTAAGCACAGATACGCAGTATTTT. The chain links TRBV4-2 to TRBJ2-3, with 8 positions matching TRBD2. The CDR3 totals 17 residues. V shed 6 bases and J 0 bases; nucleotides not matched to a gene: 11. Germline values: CDR1 LGHNA, CDR2 YNFKEQ.

The rearrangement uses TRBV20-1 and TRBJ2-3; D gene unclear. This CDR3 contains 13 residues. From germline, CDR1 is DFQATT and CDR2 SNEGSKA (reference sequence). V lost 3 bases and J lost 5, with 12 bases in between. The DNA for the CDR3 is TGCAGTGCTAGTATCTCGGCCTTAGATACGCAGTATTTT. Translation gives CSASISALDTQYF.

This clone has only one observation. This chain uses TRBV6-5 with TRBJ1-1, with D unclear. The CDR3 covers 14 residues. The germline CDR1 and CDR2 sequences are MNHEY and SVGAGI. V lost 0 bases and J lost 6, with 11 bases in between. CDR3: CASSYSKGRAEAFF. CDR3 nucleotides: TGTGCCAGCAGTTACTCGAAGGGCAGAGCTGAAGCTTTCTTT.

The chain links TRBV29-1 to TRBJ2-7, with D possibly matching TRBD1 (5 bases). V dropped 1 base and J dropped 4 bases, with 11 bases sitting between them. The CDR3 is 13 amino acids. CDR1 is SQVTM, CDR2 ANQGSEA, per germline. CDR3 region: CSVEGQGRYEQYF. DNA of the CDR3: TGCAGCGTTGAAGGTCAGGGAAGGTACGAGCAGTACTTC.

V is TRBV3-1 (or the pseudogene TRBV3-2) and J is TRBJ1-3; D unclear. The V gene's germline CDR1 is LGHDT and CDR2 YNNKEL (reference sequence). The V and J ends lost 0 bases and 0 bases respectively, with 6 bases between them. The CDR3 is 15 residues long. CDR3 sequence (DNA): TGTGCCAGCAGCCAAGACAGTCTCTCTGGAAACACCATATATTTT. Translated: CASSQDSLSGNTIYF.

V usage is TRBV18 and J usage is TRBJ1-2; D is unresolved. Germline V lookup: CDR1 KGHSH, CDR2 LQKENI. Trimming took 6 bases from V and 9 from J, leaving 20 bases between them. The length of the CDR3 is 14 residues. This CDR3 is CASSRDWYELSYTF. In DNA form, the CDR3 reads TGTGCCAGCTCCCGGGATTGGTACGAGCTGAGCTACACCTTC. Supplemented by reference TRBV18 and TRBJ1-2, the full variable domain reads NAGVMQNPRHLVRRRGQEARLRCSPMKGHSHVYWYRQLPEEGLKFMVYLQKENIIDESGMPKERFSAEFPKEGPSILRIQQVVRGDSAAYFCASSRDWYELSYTFGSGTRLTVV.

The CDR3 loop is CASSQTGSRAEYGYTF. DNA for the CDR3: TGTGCCAGCAGCCAGACAGGGTCCCGGGCTGAGTATGGCTACACCTTC. The chain couples TRBV7-2 to TRBJ1-2; 7 positions match TRBD1. The germline CDR1 and CDR2 sequences are SGHTA and FQGNSA. V lost 5 bases and J lost 5; bases outside the gene matches: 14. This CDR3 is 16 amino acids long.

This rearrangement joins TRBV4-2 to TRBJ2-5; TRBD2 aligns across 10 bases. The CDR3 is 18 amino acids. Germline V gene lookup returns CDR1 LGHNA and CDR2 YNFKEQ. Losses at the gene ends were 1 base for V and 1 base for J; bases not matched to a gene: 9. This chain's CDR3 is CASSQAASGRGFQETQYF. CDR3 DNA sequence: TGTGCCAGCAGCCAAGCGGCTAGCGGGAGAGGGTTCCAAGAGACCCAGTACTTC.

The chain employs TRBV27 and TRBJ2-1; 8 bases agree with TRBD1. The CDR3 sequence is 14 residues long. The germline V gene encodes CDR1 MNHEY and CDR2 SMNVEV (reference sequence). Trimming took 9 bases from V and 6 from J; bases not matched to a gene: 10. The CDR3 DNA sequence: TGTGCCAGTAACCCGAGGACAGGGACCAATGAGCAGTTCTTC. Amino acids: CASNPRTGTNEQFF.

The genes are TRBV7-8 and TRBJ2-7; D remains ambiguous. Germline V lookup: CDR1 SGHVS, CDR2 FQNEAQ. Trimming cost V 3 bases and J 5 bases, with 11 bases left between them. This CDR3 is built from 13 residues. This CDR3 reads CASSLGRVDEQYF. In nucleotides, the CDR3 is TGTGCCAGCAGCTTGGGTCGAGTCGACGAGCAGTACTTC.